This T cell receptor beta chain was profiled in a study of liver allograft versus peripheral blood T cells. Study-wide background: Repertoires of T cell receptors in transplanted livers were compared with recipients' peripheral blood repertoires.

This clonotype is labeled medium-sized. Its matching antigen is unknown. General study results and limits: Repertoires of T cell receptors in liver allografts reportedly differed from peripheral blood repertoires.

Per germline, CDR1 MDHEN and CDR2 SYDVKM. The CDR3 extends over 12 amino acids. V was trimmed by 6 bases and J by 8 bases, leaving 13 bases between them. Each CDR3 protein gets one entry after TCRdb re-called the reads with MiXCR. The sample yields 4,000 or so distinct CDR3 sequences, 15% to 20% seen once. V gene TRBV28 combines with J gene TRBJ1-2; D is possibly TRBD1 (6 bases). The TCR was taken from a human patient who had a liver transplant. A share of the T cells may be of graft donor origin. The CDR3 reads CASSTGYRGYTF. The CDR3 nucleotides read TGTGCCAGCAGCACAGGGTACAGGGGCTACACCTTC.